These 22 T cell receptor beta chains were all obtained from the same sample, sequenced in a study of blood T cell repertoires in COVID-19. Measured with immunoSEQ multiplex PCR; TCRdb has only the in-frame clones, and not every one. The sample holds about 110,000 clones, roughly 80% seen once. The specimen was peripheral blood. All receptors come from a man in his 70s with active or convalescent COVID-19.

This clone appeared a few times. This chain uses TRBV5-1 with TRBJ1-2, with D tentatively TRBD1 (5 bases). Germline CDR1 reads SGHRS; CDR2 reads YFSETQ. V was shortened by 0 bases and J by 4 bases, with 13 bases between the two germline ends. CDR3 size: 15 residues. The CDR3 sequence is CASSLDQGNSYGYTF. For the CDR3, the DNA is TGCGCCAGCAGCTTGGATCAGGGTAATTCCTATGGCTACACCTTC.

V gene TRBV29-1 combines with J gene TRBJ1-1, with TRBD1 identical over 8 bases. Germline CDR1 reads SQVTM; CDR2 reads ANQGSEA. This CDR3 has 12 amino acids. V gave up 7 bases and J gave up 7 bases; unmatched junction bases: 8. CDR3 residues: CSAGTGDFEAFF. The CDR3 DNA is TGCAGCGCCGGGACAGGTGATTTTGAAGCTTTCTTT.

The chain links TRBV3-1 (or the pseudogene TRBV3-2) to TRBJ2-7; tentative D call: TRBD1 (5 bases). The germline V and J ends were trimmed by 3 bases and 3 bases, with 9 bases remaining between them. The V gene's germline CDR1 is LGHDT and CDR2 YNNKEL (reference sequence). The CDR3 covers 13 residues. CDR3 protein: CASSHKGYYEQYF. The CDR3 DNA is TGTGCCAGCAGCCACAAGGGGTACTACGAGCAGTACTTC.

The V call is TRBV3-1 (or the pseudogene TRBV3-2), the J call TRBJ1-2, with D possibly TRBD1 on 5 matching bases. CDR1 is LGHDT and CDR2 is YNNKEL in the germline V gene (reference sequence). The V gene lost 4 bases and the J gene lost 3 bases, with 18 bases spanning the gap. This CDR3 has 16 residues. CDR3 protein: CASSPLQRGPYYGYTF. The CDR3 DNA reads TGTGCCAGCAGCCCTCTGCAGCGGGGCCCTTACTATGGCTACACCTTC.

The rearrangement joins TRBV5-1 to TRBJ2-3, with a possible D match to TRBD1 (6 bases). This CDR3 comprises 13 residues. CDR1 and CDR2 (germline): SGHRS, YFSETQ. V gave up 3 bases and J gave up 3 bases, with 8 bases separating them. In DNA form, the CDR3 reads TGCGCCAGCAGCTCACAGGGAACAGATACGCAGTATTTT. Translated: CASSSQGTDTQYF. The variable domain in full, with the rest retrieved from reference TRBV5-1 and TRBJ2-3, is KAGVTQTPRYLIKTRGQQVTLSCSPISGHRSVSWYQQTPGQGLQFLFEYFSETQRNKGNFPGRFSGRQFSNSRSEMNVSTLELGDSALYLCASSSQGTDTQYFGPGTRLTVL.

V gene TRBV28 combines with J gene TRBJ2-1; D might be TRBD2 (6 bases). V gave up 5 bases and J gave up 7 bases, with 21 bases separating them. The V gene's germline CDR1 is MDHEN and CDR2 SYDVKM. The CDR3 length is 16 residues. This CDR3 reads CASSGDSPAPLNEQFF. CDR3 nucleotide sequence: TGTGCCAGCAGTGGGGACTCACCGGCGCCCTTGAATGAGCAGTTCTTC.

The rearrangement links TRBV18 to TRBJ1-1, with 7 bases lining up with TRBD1. Germline assignment: CDR1 KGHSH and CDR2 LQKENI. J lost 0 bases, V lost 1 base, and 8 bases had no gene match. The CDR3 length is 17 residues. CDR3: CASSPLQVQGMNTEAFF. CDR3 bases: TGTGCCAGCTCACCACTCCAGGTACAGGGGATGAACACTGAAGCTTTCTTT.

As DNA, the CDR3 is TGTGCCAGCAGTTACCGGGACAGCTCCTATAATTCACCCCTCCACTTT. Protein sequence: CASSYRDSSYNSPLHF. The gene calls are TRBV6-5 and TRBJ1-6; 7 positions match TRBD1. Losses at the gene ends were 2 bases for V and 0 bases for J; bases not matched to a gene: 1. This CDR3 comprises 16 residues. Germline V lookup: CDR1 MNHEY, CDR2 SVGAGI.

This chain links TRBV3-1 (or the pseudogene TRBV3-2) with TRBJ1-4; maybe TRBD1 (5 bases). Germline-derived CDR1 and CDR2 are LGHDT and YNNKEL (reference sequence). There are 14 residues in the CDR3. V gave up 3 bases and J gave up 8 bases, with 13 bases separating them. CDR3 coding DNA: TGTGCCAGCAGCCACTGGCAGGGAAACGAAAAACTGTTTTTT. It specifies CASSHWQGNEKLFF.

V and J are TRBV20-1 and TRBJ2-7, with 7 bases fitting TRBD2. Germline V gene sequence: CDR1 DFQATT, CDR2 SNEGSKA (reference sequence). V lost 6 bases, J lost 9 bases, and 8 bases stayed unmatched. This CDR3 is built from 11 residues. Here the CDR3 reads CSALTREVQYF. DNA of the CDR3: TGCAGTGCCCTTACTCGGGAGGTGCAGTACTTC.

In nucleotides, the CDR3 is TGTGCCAGCAGGGAGAAAGTGGGGGGTTTGGCTGAAGCTTTCTTT. Encoded protein: CASREKVGGLAEAFF. The rearrangement joins TRBV6-5 to TRBJ1-1, with D maybe TRBD1 (5 bases). Germline assignment: CDR1 MNHEY and CDR2 SVGAGI. The CDR3 length is 15 residues. The V end was cut by 6 bases, the J end by 6 bases, with 20 bases between.

In nucleotides, the CDR3 is TGCGCCAGCAGCCAAGAACTCAGGCGGGGTTCGGAAGCTTTCTTT. Translated: CASSQELRRGSEAFF. V is TRBV4-1 and J is TRBJ1-1; D unclear. Germline V lookup: CDR1 MGHRA, CDR2 YSYEKL. The CDR3 covers 15 residues. V lost 0 bases, J lost 8 bases, and 16 bases lay in between.

The genes are TRBV24-1 and TRBJ2-1; 8 bases are a match to TRBD1. The CDR3 runs 16 residues. The J segment lost 2 bases and the V segment lost 4 bases, leaving 6 bases of the junction unmatched. Germline-derived CDR1 and CDR2 are KGHDR and SFDVKD. The CDR3 region has the DNA TGTGCCACCAGTGACTCCGGGACAGGCGCCTACAATGAGCAGTTCTTC. Encoded protein: CATSDSGTGAYNEQFF.

The chain is built from TRBV3-1 (or the pseudogene TRBV3-2) and TRBJ1-5, with D possibly matching TRBD1 (5 bases). Trimming took off 0 bases at V and 7 bases at J, with 7 bases between the two ends. From germline, CDR1 is LGHDT and CDR2 YNNKEL (reference sequence). The length of the CDR3 is 13 residues. CDR3 sequence (DNA): TGTGCCAGCAGCCAAGATGGGGCGCAGCCCCAGCATTTT. Translation: CASSQDGAQPQHF.

In this sample, this clone turned up once. The chain couples TRBV27 to TRBJ1-5; 10 nucleotides line up with TRBD1. CDR1 is MNHEY, CDR2 SMNVEV, per germline (reference sequence). CDR3 length equals 17 residues. The ends lost 1 base at V and 3 bases at J; junction bases unmatched: 6. The CDR3 spells CASSLLKGQGINQPQHF. CDR3 DNA sequence: TGTGCCAGCAGTTTATTGAAGGGACAGGGGATCAATCAGCCCCAGCATTTT.

This clone appeared a few times. The gene calls are TRBV11-2 and TRBJ2-5; a weak D match, TRBD2 (6 bases). The CDR3 extends over 16 amino acids. Germline lookup yields CDR1 SGHAT and CDR2 FQNNGV. V lost 6 bases and J 2 bases, leaving 19 bases between the germline ends. CDR3 DNA: TGTGCCAGCAGTCCCCGTGGGAGGAATCGGCAAGAGACCCAGTACTTC. This translates into CASSPRGRNRQETQYF.

The chain links TRBV6-5 to TRBJ1-6, with a weak D call TRBD1 (5 bases). V lost 6 bases and J lost 10, with 16 bases in between. The CDR3 has 14 amino acids. The germline CDR1 and CDR2 sequences are MNHEY and SVGAGI. The CDR3 DNA sequence: TGTGCCAGCAGGGTTCAGGGCGGGAGATCACCCCTCCACTTT. Its translation is CASRVQGGRSPLHF.

V is TRBV6-5 and J is TRBJ1-6; D perhaps matches TRBD1 (5 bases). The CDR3 length is 14 residues. The germline gives CDR1 MNHEY, CDR2 SVGAGI. The V gene lost 6 bases and the J gene lost 5 bases, with 11 bases spanning the gap. The CDR3 DNA reads TGTGCCAGCAGCCGGACAAGCAATAATTCACCCCTCCACTTT. Its protein is CASSRTSNNSPLHF.

The chain has TRBV6-2 or TRBV6-3 and TRBJ2-1; tentatively, D is TRBD1 (6 bases). The germline V gene has CDR1 MNHEY and CDR2 SVGEGT. The CDR3 extends over 17 amino acids. V lost 5 bases to trimming and J lost 0 bases, with 17 bases between them. Here the CDR3 DNA reads TGTGCCAGCAGTCCACAATGGGGACAAAGCTCCTACAATGAGCAGTTCTTC. The encoded protein is CASSPQWGQSSYNEQFF.

The chain combines TRBV6-5 with TRBJ2-1; 7 nucleotides match TRBD2. The CDR3 has 14 residues. V lost 6 bases and J lost 7; bases outside the gene matches: 9. Germline V CDR1 and CDR2: MNHEY, SVGAGI. The chain's CDR3 is CASSPWGGMNEQFF. The CDR3 DNA sequence: TGTGCCAGCAGCCCCTGGGGGGGAATGAATGAGCAGTTCTTC.

This clone was counted between two and nine times. V and J are TRBV5-1 and TRBJ1-1; D is ambiguous. CDR3 length equals 12 residues. The germline gives CDR1 SGHRS, CDR2 YFSETQ. Trimming removed 5 bases from V and 1 base from J, with 6 bases in between. CDR3 bases: TGCGCCAGCAGGTACAGGAACACTGAAGCTTTCTTT. It translates to CASRYRNTEAFF.

The chain employs TRBV19 and TRBJ2-3; 14 nucleotides agree with TRBD2. CDR3 length equals 15 residues. Looked up from germline, CDR1 is LNHDA and CDR2 is SQIVND (reference sequence). With 5 bases clipped from V and 5 bases from J, the junction kept 3 bases outside the gene matches. In DNA form, the CDR3 reads TGTGCCAGTAGTGGGACTAGCGGGAGCGGAGATACGCAGTATTTT. It translates to CASSGTSGSGDTQYF.